Listed below are T cell receptor beta chains from one sample, sequenced in a study of Graves' ophthalmopathy and Graves' hyperthyroidism. TCRdb re-called the multiplex PCR reads with MiXCR, one entry per CDR3 protein. The table includes about 210,000 distinct CDR3 sequences, around 28% detected once. The sequencing sample was made of peripheral blood. The receptors stem from a man aged 45-60 years with Graves' ophthalmopathy. Each CDR3 is given with its conserved first and last residue. D genes are given only for firm matches. Size is stated for part of the rows, as once, few or many counts, or as a class when the clone is expanded.

size,V,J,D,CDR3,DNA
many,TRBV29-1,TRBJ2-7,TRBD2,CSVADEVGGVPYEQYF,TGCAGCGTTGCGGACGAAGTTGGGGGGGTCCCCTACGAGCAGTACTTC
once,TRBV11-2,TRBJ1-1,.,CASSFRMNTEAFF,TGTGCCAGCAGCTTCCGCATGAACACTGAAGCTTTCTTT
many,TRBV5-1,TRBJ2-7,TRBD1,CASSPGQGEGEQYF,TGCGCCAGCAGCCCGGGACAGGGAGAGGGCGAGCAGTACTTC
many,TRBV27,TRBJ2-7,.,CASSLNIGYEQCF,TGTGCCAGCAGCTTGAATATTGGCTACGAGCAGTGCTTC
many,TRBV19,TRBJ1-2,.,CASSYFIGDDYGYTF,TGTGCCAGCTCTTACTTTATAGGGGATGACTATGGCTACACCTTC
many,TRBV7-8,TRBJ2-7,.,CASSGRWGMEYEQYF,TGTGCCAGCAGCGGCCGATGGGGGATGGAATACGAGCAGTACTTC
many,TRBV28,TRBJ1-2,TRBD1,CASSPPGYTGGVGYTF,TGTGCCAGCAGTCCCCCCGGGTATACAGGGGGCGTTGGCTACACCTTC
.,TRBV28,TRBJ1-6,.,CASRAAPDKNSPLHF,TGTGCCAGCAGGGCCGCTCCGGACAAAAATTCACCCCTCCACTTT
.,TRBV27,TRBJ1-2,.,CASSFRSRTNYGYTF,TGTGCCAGCAGTTTCCGGTCGAGGACTAACTATGGCTACACCTTC
many,TRBV4-1,TRBJ2-7,TRBD2,CASSQGLADYEQYF,TGCGCCAGCAGCCAGGGACTAGCGGACTACGAGCAGTACTTC
many,TRBV11-2,TRBJ1-2,.,CASSHPGVDGAGYTF,TGTGCCAGCAGCCACCCGGGAGTCGACGGGGCCGGCTACACCTTC
.,TRBV11-2,TRBJ1-1,TRBD1,CASSFGQGMNTEAFF,TGTGCCAGCAGCTTCGGACAGGGGATGAACACTGAAGCTTTCTTT
many,TRBV20-1,TRBJ2-7,.,CSARDSIVYEQYF,TGCAGTGCTAGAGACTCTATAGTCTACGAGCAGTACTTC
.,TRBV2,TRBJ1-1,.,CASKGDQNTEAFF,TGTGCCAGCAAAGGAGACCAGAACACTGAAGCTTTCTTT
.,TRBV6-1,TRBJ2-5,TRBD2,CASRPHRAGTKETQYF,TGTGCCAGCAGACCACACCGAGCGGGGACTAAAGAGACCCAGTACTTC
many,TRBV5-1,TRBJ2-7,.,CASSLADSDMREYF,TGCGCCAGCAGCTTGGCGGACAGCGATATGAGGGAGTACTTC
many,TRBV4-1,TRBJ1-2,.,CASSQQRPDDSRGYTF,TGCGCCAGCAGCCAGCAAAGGCCGGATGACAGCCGTGGCTACACCTTC
many,TRBV7-2,TRBJ2-7,TRBD2,CASRGGGNYEQYF,TGTGCCAGCCGGGGGGGGGGAAATTACGAGCAGTACTTC
many,TRBV7-8,TRBJ2-5,TRBD2,CASSLALPTSGRQETQYF,TGTGCCAGCAGCTTAGCCCTGCCTACTAGCGGGAGGCAAGAGACCCAGTACTTC
many,TRBV7-9,TRBJ2-5,.,CASSVDSQETQYF,TGTGCCAGCAGCGTAGACAGCCAAGAGACCCAGTACTTC
.,TRBV24-1,TRBJ2-5,.,CATGDGEETQYF,TGTGCCACCGGGGACGGGGAAGAGACCCAGTACTTC
many,TRBV20-1,TRBJ2-7,.,CSARSLDVNEQYF,TGCAGTGCTAGAAGTTTGGATGTCAACGAGCAGTACTTC
.,TRBV6-2/TRBV6-3,TRBJ1-2,TRBD1,CASTRTGEDYGYTF,TGTGCCAGCACGAGGACAGGGGAGGACTATGGCTACACCTTC
.,TRBV15,TRBJ1-5,.,CATSRDRGERGQPQHF,TGTGCCACCAGCAGAGATCGGGGTGAAAGGGGTCAGCCCCAGCATTTT
.,TRBV28,TRBJ2-7,.,CASSPPGTSIHEQYF,TGTGCCAGCAGCCCACCGGGGACATCGATCCACGAGCAGTACTTC
many,TRBV20-1,TRBJ2-3,TRBD2,CSARGGTSGSDTQYF,TGCAGTGCTAGAGGAGGGACTAGCGGGAGCGATACGCAGTATTTT
.,TRBV6-2/TRBV6-3,TRBJ2-5,.,CASSNTAEGTQYF,TGTGCCAGCAGCAATACAGCGGAGGGGACCCAGTACTTC
many,TRBV12-3/TRBV12-4,TRBJ2-7,TRBD2,CASSSPAGVSYEQYF,TGTGCCAGCAGTTCCCCAGCGGGAGTCTCCTACGAGCAGTACTTC
.,TRBV20-1,TRBJ2-5,.,CSARDHETQYF,TGCAGTGCTAGAGATCACGAGACCCAGTACTTC
many,TRBV4-1,TRBJ2-6,.,CASNPGVGANVLTF,TGCGCCAGCAACCCGGGGGTGGGGGCCAACGTCCTGACTTTC
.,TRBV7-3,TRBJ2-7,.,CASSEGIGYEQYF,TGTGCCAGCAGCGAGGGGATCGGCTACGAGCAGTACTTC
few,TRBV12-3/TRBV12-4,TRBJ1-5,.,CASSSPGPTSLWPQHF,TGTGCCAGCAGTTCCCCGGGACCGACGTCCTTGTGGCCCCAGCATTTT
many,TRBV6-1,TRBJ2-5,.,CASSVPAPFGNGVETQYF,TGTGCCAGCAGTGTCCCGGCCCCATTCGGGAACGGGGTGGAGACCCAGTACTTC
many,TRBV7-8,TRBJ2-7,.,CASSLDGGGYSYEQYF,TGTGCCAGCAGCTTAGACGGGGGCGGGTACTCCTACGAGCAGTACTTC
few,TRBV30,TRBJ2-7,.,CAWSVAPLDRSSYEQYF,TGTGCCTGGAGTGTAGCCCCACTGGACAGATCCTCCTACGAGCAGTACTTC
many,TRBV15,TRBJ1-2,.,CATSRDQKPNYGYTF,TGTGCCACCAGCAGAGATCAGAAACCTAACTATGGCTACACCTTC
many,TRBV6-1,TRBJ2-1,TRBD2,CASSARLAGEGNEQFF,TGTGCCAGCAGCGCCCGACTAGCGGGAGAGGGTAATGAGCAGTTCTTC
many,TRBV7-8,TRBJ1-2,TRBD1,CASSTGVGYTF,TGTGCCAGCTCCACAGGGGTAGGCTACACCTTC
medium-sized,TRBV7-2,TRBJ2-5,.,CASSPSGGAGETQYF,TGTGCCAGCAGCCCCAGTGGGGGGGCAGGGGAGACCCAGTACTTC
.,TRBV9,TRBJ1-1,.,CASSVEASNTEAFF,TGTGCCAGCAGCGTAGAAGCCTCGAACACTGAAGCTTTCTTT
many,TRBV20-1,TRBJ1-1,.,CSARVAGKGNTEAFF,TGCAGTGCTAGAGTCGCAGGGAAGGGGAACACTGAAGCTTTCTTT
.,TRBV19,TRBJ2-6,TRBD1,CASMGDRGPGANVLTF,TGTGCCAGTATGGGGGACAGGGGGCCCGGGGCCAACGTCCTGACTTTC
many,TRBV27,TRBJ2-7,.,CASSSADSPYEQYF,TGTGCCAGCAGTTCAGCGGACAGTCCCTACGAGCAGTACTTC
.,TRBV12-3/TRBV12-4,TRBJ1-2,.,CASRVANYGYTF,TGTGCCAGCAGGGTAGCTAACTATGGCTACACCTTC
many,TRBV5-5,TRBJ2-7,.,CASSLPARGFYEQYF,TGTGCCAGCAGTTTACCCGCCCGGGGCTTCTACGAGCAGTACTTC
.,TRBV6-1,TRBJ2-7,TRBD1,CASRDDRGRYEQYF,TGTGCCAGCAGAGACGACAGGGGACGTTACGAGCAGTACTTC
.,TRBV6-1,TRBJ2-7,TRBD2,CASSPISGSSYEQYF,TGTGCCAGCAGCCCTATTAGCGGGAGCTCCTACGAGCAGTACTTC
.,TRBV20-1,TRBJ2-7,.,CSADAPQGNNEQYF,TGCAGTGCCGACGCACCACAGGGTAACAACGAGCAGTACTTC
few,TRBV7-2,TRBJ2-5,TRBD2,CASSSLAAYQETQYF,TGTGCCAGCAGCTCACTAGCGGCCTACCAAGAGACCCAGTACTTC
.,TRBV6-1,TRBJ1-5,TRBD1,CASRKQGRNQPQHF,TGTGCCAGCAGGAAACAGGGGCGTAATCAGCCCCAGCATTTT
.,TRBV6-1,TRBJ2-7,TRBD2,CASRVDSGSSYEQYF,TGTGCCAGCAGGGTCGACAGCGGGAGCTCCTACGAGCAGTACTTC
many,TRBV28,TRBJ2-5,TRBD2,CASSIRLAGVETQYF,TGTGCCAGCAGTATAAGACTAGCGGGAGTGGAGACCCAGTACTTC